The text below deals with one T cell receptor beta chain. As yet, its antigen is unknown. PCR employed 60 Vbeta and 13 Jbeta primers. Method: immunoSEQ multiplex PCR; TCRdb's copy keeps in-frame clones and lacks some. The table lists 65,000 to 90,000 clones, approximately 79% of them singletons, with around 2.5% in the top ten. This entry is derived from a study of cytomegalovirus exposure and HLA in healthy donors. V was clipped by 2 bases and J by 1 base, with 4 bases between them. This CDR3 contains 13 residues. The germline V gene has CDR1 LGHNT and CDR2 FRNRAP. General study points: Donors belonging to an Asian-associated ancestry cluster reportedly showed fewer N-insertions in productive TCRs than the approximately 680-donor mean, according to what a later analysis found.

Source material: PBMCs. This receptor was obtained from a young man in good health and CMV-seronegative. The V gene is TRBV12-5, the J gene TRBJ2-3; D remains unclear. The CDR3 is CASGLTGTDTQYF. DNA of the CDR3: TGTGCTAGTGGTTTGACGGGCACAGATACGCAGTATTTT.